This entry concerns a single T cell receptor (beta chain). Antigen specificity is unknown. Then a second PCR, running about 6 to 12 cycles, was carried out with a sample-barcoded 5' primer and a J-beta primer mix. Via MiXCR, TCRdb re-called the 5' RACE reads, giving one row per CDR3 protein. The sample includes roughly 1.9 million distinct CDR3 sequences, around 42% seen only once; the top ten take under 25%. There are 13 residues in the CDR3. The V gene lost 7 bases and the J gene lost 4 bases, with 12 bases spanning the gap. The germline V gene has CDR1 LGHNT and CDR2 FRNRAP. Peripheral blood, about 10 milliliters per donor, was collected. The entry originates in a study of blood T cells in healthy people across ages. Study observations and caveats: CMV status of donors was unknown, possibly confounding expanded clonotype changes. Per million T cells, TCR beta diversity dropped about linearly as age rose.

The sample taken for sequencing was blood. The chain carries TRBV12-5 and TRBJ2-3; D unresolved. The clonotype was recovered from a human donor in good health. The CDR3: CASAPTLADTQYF. For the CDR3, the DNA is TGTGCTAGTGCCCCTACCCTGGCAGATACGCAGTATTTT.